This T cell receptor beta chain was retrieved from a study of CD8 T cells in seronegative destructive rheumatoid arthritis (dated by TCRdb to the early 2020s). With regard to the full study: Biological drugs were being received by seven of the eight CND-RA patients at the time of sampling. Peripheral CD8+ TCRbeta repertoires of CCP-negative destructive rheumatoid arthritis (CND-RA) patients were compared with newly diagnosed seropositive RA, seronegative RA and healthy controls. The seropositive RA, seronegative RA and healthy control comparison cohorts were taken from a previously published TCRbeta dataset and were not newly sequenced. Overall study outcomes, separate from this receptor: CND-RA patients appeared to carry a distinct set of enriched public clonotypes, which the authors read as support for a separate disease subset. Compared with controls and other RA subtypes, CND-RA repertoires contained more CMV-reactive and fewer influenza A-reactive CD8+ TCRbeta sequences. With age adjusted for, CD8+ TCRbeta repertoires in CND-RA patients appeared less diverse and more clonal than repertoires in other RA subtypes. Because diagnostic samples were lacking, the TCR repertoire differences may partly reflect years of poor disease control rather than having been present at onset. No public clonotype enrichment survived Benjamini-Hochberg correction across the approximately 120,000 clonotypes tested. The small size of the CND-RA cohort was acknowledged as a limitation of the study.

CND-RA patients were negative for the clinical CCP2 antibody test, and joint destruction progressed despite active therapy. Every CND-RA patient had failed conventional anti-rheumatic therapy and showed typical joint destruction in the wrists and ankles. CND-RA patients were sampled not at diagnosis but after long disease histories, which in several cases spanned decades. Around 45 millilitres of EDTA-anticoagulated peripheral blood were drawn from each patient. Peripheral blood mononuclear cells were isolated by Ficoll-Paque PLUS density gradient separation. AutoMACS magnetic bead positive selection was used to isolate CD8+ cells from fresh or cryopreserved PBMCs, and flow cytometry was used to check purity. Nucleospin Tissue or Tissue XS kits were used for genomic DNA extraction, and quantification was performed on a Qubit 2.0 fluorometer. This clone was detected a few times. It lacks a known antigen. Base qualities are not recorded, but no much larger clone differs from it by a single base.

A distance of 10 bases separates the germline ends of V and J, which lose 4 bases and 0 bases respectively. The CDR3 measures 15 amino acids from cysteine to phenylalanine. CDR3 DNA only is kept here, 45 bases in frame from base 1. CDR1 and CDR2, looked up from the germline V gene (reference sequence), are SEHNR and FQNEAQ. Genomic DNA from CD8+ cells was used for TCRbeta sequencing, which was performed according to the manufacturer's instructions. A genomics technology centre in Finland performed the TCRbeta sequencing with the immunoSEQ assay. In the source study's methods: The clonotype tables produced by the immunoSEQ preprocessing pipeline were converted into VDJtools format, and any non-productive clonotypes were filtered out. Any sample with fewer than 10,000 reads was excluded, the remaining samples were subsampled to 10,000 reads, and most of the eight CND-RA samples made it through. The VDJtools CalcDiversityStats function was applied to data subsampled to 10,000 reads to calculate Shannon-Wiener, Simpson and clonality indices. Non-singleton TCRbeta clonotypes were hard-matched, with no mismatches allowed, against VDJdb to infer antigen specificity. CDR3 sequences differing by one amino acid (Hamming distance 1) were grouped into clusters with potentially shared antigen targets. Group enrichment of public clonotypes was tested with one-sided Fisher's exact tests after groups were resampled to six samples, with the procedure repeated ten times. In TCRdb, the immuneACCESS table is reduced to in-frame sequences with V and J assigned. These tables do not hold every clone; where another copy was compared, an unresolved V gene accounts for under half, and the others remain unexplained. The DNA was the basis for D and trimming; V, J and clone size are from that table. This sample is represented by about 12,000 clones; over 80% of them were singletons. Clones ranked in the top ten supply around 28% of the sample.

Sequenced material: CD8+ T cells from blood. The sequence joins TRBV7-9 to TRBJ1-3; TRBD1 might be the D gene, on 6 matching bases. The TCR sequence derives from a woman aged 30 to 49 with seronegative destructive rheumatoid arthritis. The DNA reads as follows: TGTGCCAGCAGCTATACAGGGAGCTCTGGAAACACCATATATTTT. Its amino acids are CASSYTGSSGNTIYF. The reference TRBV7-9 and TRBJ1-3 proteins fill in what lies around the CDR3, so the full variable domain reads DTGVSQNPRHKITKRGQNVTFRCDPISEHNRLYWYRQTLGQGPEFLTYFQNEAQLEKSRLLSDRFSAERPKGSFSTLEIQRTEQGDSAMYLCASSYTGSSGNTIYFGEGSWLTVV.